This T cell receptor beta chain appears in the sequencing data of a study of T-cell memory formation after mild COVID-19. Study-level background: Largely, the TCR clusters proved donor specific.

A few counts support this clonotype. The germline CDR1 and CDR2 sequences are MNHNY and SVGAGI (reference sequence). The length of the CDR3 is 15 residues. Trimming took off 2 bases at V and 2 bases at J, with 12 bases between the two ends. From the 5' RACE reads, TCRdb called clonotypes with MiXCR, one entry per CDR3 protein. The sample carries 470,000 or so distinct CDR3 sequences, 15% to 20% recorded once. Sample: PBMCs or a T cell subset sorted from them (not recorded which). This clonotype was obtained from an adult woman who had mild COVID-19 (a few samples of this study predate the infection). Cell type and time point are not known. V is TRBV6-6 and J is TRBJ2-5; D is uncertain. The CDR3 sequence is CASSYVSRVQETQYF. CDR3 nucleotides: TGTGCCAGCAGTTACGTATCTAGAGTACAAGAGACCCAGTACTTC.